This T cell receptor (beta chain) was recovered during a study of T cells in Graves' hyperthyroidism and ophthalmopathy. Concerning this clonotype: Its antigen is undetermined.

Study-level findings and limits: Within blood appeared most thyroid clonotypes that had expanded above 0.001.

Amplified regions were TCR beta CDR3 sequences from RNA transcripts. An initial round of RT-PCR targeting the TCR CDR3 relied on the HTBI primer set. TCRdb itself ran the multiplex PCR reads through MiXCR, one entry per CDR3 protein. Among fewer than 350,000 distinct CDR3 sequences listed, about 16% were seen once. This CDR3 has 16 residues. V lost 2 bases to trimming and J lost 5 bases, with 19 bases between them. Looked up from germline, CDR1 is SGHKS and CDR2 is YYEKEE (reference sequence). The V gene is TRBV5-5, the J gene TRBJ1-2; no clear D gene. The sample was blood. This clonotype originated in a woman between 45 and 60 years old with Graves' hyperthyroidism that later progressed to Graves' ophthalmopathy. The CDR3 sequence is CASSLQNSGTIYGYTF. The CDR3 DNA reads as TGTGCCAGCAGCTTACAAAACAGCGGAACCATTTATGGCTACACCTTC.